The 28 T cell receptor beta chains presented below share a single source sample, sequenced in a study of blood T cell repertoires in COVID-19. Sequencing was performed with immunoSEQ multiplex PCR; in TCRdb, only in-frame clones are kept and a portion is missing. Of about 70,000 clones in the sample, about nine tenths were seen once. Sequencing was performed on peripheral blood. Receptor source: a man between 50 and 59 years old with acute or convalescent COVID-19.

This chain uses TRBV29-1 with TRBJ1-4; TRBD1 matches 7 bases. V gave up 7 bases and J gave up 7 bases; unmatched junction bases: 15. Germline V CDR1 and CDR2: SQVTM, ANQGSEA. CDR3 length equals 15 residues. The CDR3 loop is CSAGTRTGWVEKLFF. The CDR3 DNA is TGCAGCGCCGGGACCAGGACAGGATGGGTTGAAAAACTGTTTTTT.

This chain connects TRBV6-2 or TRBV6-3 to TRBJ2-4; 10 bases fit TRBD1. With 5 bases clipped from V and 0 bases from J, the junction kept 13 bases outside the gene matches. The CDR3 runs 19 residues. The germline CDR1 and CDR2 sequences are MNHEY and SVGEGT. The DNA of the CDR3 is TGTGCCAGCAGTGCCCTAGGGACAGGGGTGTCCCTAGCCAAAAACATTCAGTACTTC. This translates into CASSALGTGVSLAKNIQYF.

To note about this clone: Different DNA sequences within this sample yield the same CDR3. V is TRBV11-1 and J is TRBJ2-1; D is uncertain. Trimming took off 3 bases at V and 5 bases at J, with 5 bases between the two ends. Germline V lookup: CDR1 SGHAT, CDR2 FQDESV (reference sequence). The CDR3 length is 12 residues. The CDR3 reads CASSFRDNEQFF. CDR3 DNA sequence: TGTGCCAGCAGCTTCCGGGACAATGAGCAGTTCTTC.

The J gene is TRBJ2-1, the V gene TRBV4-1, with D perhaps matching TRBD1 (7 bases). The CDR3 has 17 amino acids. Germline assignment: CDR1 MGHRA and CDR2 YSYEKL. V lost 0 bases, J lost 2 bases, and 14 bases lay in between. The CDR3 spells CASSQDSGGRPYNEQFF. CDR3 nucleotide sequence: TGCGCCAGCAGCCAAGATTCAGGGGGGAGGCCCTACAATGAGCAGTTCTTC.

This sequence joins TRBV7-3 and TRBJ2-1; TRBD2 might be the D (5 bases). This CDR3 is built from 18 residues. Per germline, CDR1 SGHTA and CDR2 FQGTGA. Trimming cost V 5 bases and J 3 bases, with 23 bases left between them. CDR3 amino acids: CASSPRASLAPYYNEQFF. CDR3 coding DNA: TGTGCCAGCAGCCCCCGGGCTAGCCTCGCACCCTACTACAATGAGCAGTTCTTC.

The rearrangement uses TRBV5-4 and TRBJ2-4; 11 bases match TRBD1. Germline V gene lookup returns CDR1 SGHNT and CDR2 YYREEE (reference sequence). The CDR3 has 16 amino acids. V gave up 0 bases and J gave up 3 bases; unmatched junction bases: 2. CDR3 bases: TGTGCCAGCAGCTTGGAGGGACAGGGGGTCAAAAACATTCAGTACTTC. Its protein product is CASSLEGQGVKNIQYF.

The chain couples TRBV18 to TRBJ1-5; maybe TRBD1 (6 bases). The CDR3 is made up of 15 amino acids. The V and J ends lost 3 bases and 6 bases respectively, with 15 bases between them. The germline gives CDR1 KGHSH, CDR2 LQKENI. CDR3 sequence: CASSPLAGAGQPQHF. In nucleotides, the CDR3 is TGTGCCAGCTCACCTCTGGCAGGGGCTGGTCAGCCCCAGCATTTT.

The V and J genes are TRBV7-8 and TRBJ1-2; D perhaps matches TRBD1 (6 bases). Per germline, CDR1 SGHVS and CDR2 FQNEAQ. The CDR3 has 12 residues. V was pared by 7 bases and J by 7 bases, with 13 bases between. The CDR3 is CASTLGGFGYTF. The CDR3, as DNA: TGTGCCAGCACCCTAGGGGGATTTGGCTACACCTTC.

The rearrangement uses TRBV9 and TRBJ2-1, with a possible D match to TRBD2 (5 bases). Germline CDR1 is SGDLS and CDR2 is YYNGEE. Trimming stripped 4 bases from V and 2 bases from J, with 10 bases between. CDR3 length: 14 residues. CDR3 loop: CASSTGIPYNEQFF. CDR3 nucleotide sequence: TGTGCCAGCAGCACCGGGATACCCTACAATGAGCAGTTCTTC.

The chain has TRBV7-8 and TRBJ1-2, with 7 bases that match TRBD1. Germline trimming cut 5 bases from V and 13 bases from J; bases unmatched to any gene: 7. The CDR3 has 11 amino acids. The V gene's germline CDR1 is SGHVS and CDR2 FQNEAQ. DNA for the CDR3: TGTGCCAGCAGCACCGGACAGGAAATCACCTTC. It yields the protein CASSTGQEITF.

The chain has TRBV6-6 and TRBJ2-1, with TRBD1 identical over 10 bases. The CDR3 extends over 13 amino acids. Germline V CDR1 and CDR2: MNHNY, SVGAGI (reference sequence). The J segment lost 9 bases and the V segment lost 5 bases, leaving 4 bases of the junction unmatched. The CDR3 coding sequence is TGTGCCAGCAGTGGGACAGGGGCAGGTGAGCAGTTCTTC. The encoded protein is CASSGTGAGEQFF.

V gene TRBV5-6 combines with J gene TRBJ1-2; D is undetermined. The CDR3 extends over 17 amino acids. The V end was cut by 0 bases, the J end by 2 bases, with 17 bases between. Germline V CDR1 and CDR2: SGHDT, YYEEEE. Here the CDR3 DNA reads TGTGCCAGCAGCTTGGGGAAGTCGGCGGCACTAAACTATGGCTACACCTTC. Translating gives CASSLGKSAALNYGYTF.

This chain uses TRBV7-3 with TRBJ2-3; a weak D match, TRBD1 (5 bases). This CDR3 has 17 amino acids. V lost 2 bases and J lost 2, with 17 bases in between. CDR1 SGHTA and CDR2 FQGTGA come from the germline V gene. The CDR3 loop is CASSLQAGLGPTDTQYF. The CDR3 bases are TGTGCCAGCAGCTTACAGGCAGGGCTCGGACCCACAGATACGCAGTATTTT.

The V and J genes are TRBV27 and TRBJ1-4; D not certain. Per the germline V gene, CDR1 is MNHEY and CDR2 is SMNVEV (reference sequence). The CDR3 has 16 amino acids. With 8 bases removed from V and 3 bases from J, the gap between germline ends came to 19 bases. The CDR3 spells CASGLSWLLANEKLFF. In DNA form, the CDR3 reads TGTGCCAGCGGCTTAAGTTGGCTGCTTGCTAATGAAAAACTGTTTTTT.

V usage is TRBV3-1 (or the pseudogene TRBV3-2) and J usage is TRBJ2-7, with TRBD1 identical over 7 bases. The CDR3 sequence is 15 residues long. V dropped 0 bases and J dropped 4; count of bases not matched to a gene: 6. Germline assignment: CDR1 LGHDT and CDR2 YNNKEL (reference sequence). The DNA of the CDR3 is TGTGCCAGCAGCCAAGAAGGTACAGGGGATTACGAGCAGTACTTC. Protein: CASSQEGTGDYEQYF.

This clone has only one observation. The chain couples TRBV29-1 to TRBJ2-2, with 8 bases matching TRBD1. The junction had 7 bases not matched to a gene; V was cut back by 4 bases and J by 0 bases. CDR1 is SQVTM and CDR2 is ANQGSEA in the germline V gene. The CDR3 spans 16 residues. The DNA of the CDR3 is TGCAGCGTTGCAGGGGCGGACAGGGCGAACACCGGGGAGCTGTTTTTT. It translates to CSVAGADRANTGELFF.

The chain employs TRBV7-2 and TRBJ1-2; 8 bases line up with TRBD1. The CDR3 extends over 16 amino acids. After removal of 4 bases from V and 4 bases from J, the junction contained 11 bases not matched to a gene. Germline assignment: CDR1 SGHTA and CDR2 FQGNSA. Here the CDR3 reads CASSSWGGQEGYGYTF. CDR3 nucleotide sequence: TGTGCCAGCAGCTCCTGGGGGGGACAGGAGGGCTATGGCTACACCTTC. The variable domain in full, completed from reference TRBV7-2 and TRBJ1-2, reads GAGVSQSPSNKVTEKGKDVELRCDPISGHTALYWYRQSLGQGLEFLIYFQGNSAPDKSGLPSDRFSAERTGGSVSTLTIQRTQQEDSAVYLCASSSWGGQEGYGYTFGSGTRLTVV.

The chain employs TRBV19 and TRBJ2-1; TRBD1 might be the D (6 bases). Germline CDR1 LNHDA, CDR2 SQIVND (reference sequence). Trimming removed 7 bases at V and 4 bases at J, with 8 bases between. The CDR3 contains 12 residues. The CDR3 DNA reads TGTGCCAGTAAACAGGGATACAATGAGCAGTTCTTC. This sequence encodes CASKQGYNEQFF.

The chain joins TRBV28 to TRBJ1-2, with 8 bases that match TRBD1. Trimming cost V 6 bases and J 6 bases; bases outside gene matches: 3. Germline CDR1 MDHEN, CDR2 SYDVKM. The CDR3 is 12 residues long. The CDR3 region has the DNA TGTGCCAGCAGCACAGGGGGGAATGGCTACACCTTC. Translation: CASSTGGNGYTF.

V gene TRBV9 combines with J gene TRBJ2-2; D gene unclear. The germline V gene has CDR1 SGDLS and CDR2 YYNGEE. Trimming stripped 0 bases from V and 3 bases from J, with 9 bases between. The CDR3 spans 15 residues. The CDR3 region is CASSVGHRDTGELFF. For the CDR3, the DNA is TGTGCCAGCAGCGTAGGTCATCGGGACACCGGGGAGCTGTTTTTT.

The chain carries TRBV6-2 or TRBV6-3 and TRBJ2-1; TRBD1 aligns across 7 bases. Germline CDR1 MNHEY, CDR2 SVGEGT. The CDR3 runs to 17 residues. J lost 7 bases, V lost 0 bases, and 12 bases had no gene match. This CDR3 is CASSYSREEGTVNEQFF. The CDR3 nucleotides read TGTGCCAGCAGTTACTCGAGAGAGGAAGGGACAGTTAATGAGCAGTTCTTC.

The chain uses TRBV30 and TRBJ1-5; the match to TRBD1 covers 7 bases. V was pared by 2 bases and J by 3 bases, with 7 bases of the junction left unmatched. The CDR3 length is 15 residues. Germline CDR1 is GTSNPN and CDR2 is SVGIG (reference sequence). The CDR3 region has the DNA TGTGCCTGGAGTACAGGGGTTGGGGACAATCAGCCCCAGCATTTT. Protein sequence: CAWSTGVGDNQPQHF.

The V and J genes are TRBV7-2 and TRBJ2-7, with 8 bases aligning to TRBD2. The CDR3 covers 15 residues. Germline V gene lookup returns CDR1 SGHTA and CDR2 FQGNSA. J was trimmed by 4 bases and V by 2 bases; bases with no gene match: 7. This chain's CDR3 is CASSLSASGLYEQYF. The CDR3 DNA is TGTGCCAGCAGCTTAAGTGCTAGCGGGCTTTACGAGCAGTACTTC.

This chain joins TRBV10-3 and TRBJ2-7; no definite D call. V was clipped by 3 bases and J by 5 bases, with 11 bases between them. The CDR3 has 13 residues. Germline V gene data show CDR1 as ENHRY and CDR2 as SYGVKD. CDR3 bases: TGTGCCATCAGTGAACGGCTTCAGGACGAGCAGTACTTC. Amino acids: CAISERLQDEQYF.

The genes are TRBV4-2 and TRBJ2-6; a weak D match, TRBD1 (6 bases). This CDR3 comprises 18 residues. Germline CDR1 reads LGHNA; CDR2 reads YNFKEQ. The V end was cut by 0 bases, the J end by 0 bases, with 12 bases between. CDR3 in amino acids: CASSQEGHSPSGANVLTF. The CDR3 DNA follows: TGTGCCAGCAGCCAAGAGGGACATAGCCCCTCTGGGGCCAACGTCCTGACTTTC.

The V and J genes are TRBV7-8 and TRBJ2-7, with 12 bases that match TRBD2. With V trimmed by 1 base and J by 4 bases, 14 bases remained unmatched. The V gene's germline CDR1 is SGHVS and CDR2 FQNEAQ. The CDR3 is made up of 19 amino acids. CDR3 sequence reads: CASSLERTGGTSGRYEQYF. For the CDR3, the DNA is TGTGCCAGCAGCTTAGAGCGCACAGGGGGAACTAGCGGGAGGTACGAGCAGTACTTC.

The V and J genes are TRBV28 and TRBJ1-1; weak D call: TRBD1 (5 bases). This CDR3 region has 15 residues. Between the trimmed V and J ends, which lost 7 bases and 0 bases, there was a span of 15 bases. Germline assignment: CDR1 MDHEN and CDR2 SYDVKM. CDR3 in amino acids: CASTLRGAVNTEAFF. The CDR3, as DNA: TGTGCCAGCACCCTCCGTGGGGCTGTGAACACTGAAGCTTTCTTT.

The genes are TRBV25-1 and TRBJ2-1; TRBD2 matches 10 bases. This CDR3 is built from 16 residues. Trimming took 7 bases from V and 9 from J; bases not matched to a gene: 15. Germline CDR1 reads MGHDK; CDR2 reads SYGVNS. CDR3 region: CASTRIGLAGASEQFF. Written as DNA, the CDR3 is TGTGCCAGCACCAGAATCGGGCTAGCGGGAGCCAGTGAGCAGTTCTTC.